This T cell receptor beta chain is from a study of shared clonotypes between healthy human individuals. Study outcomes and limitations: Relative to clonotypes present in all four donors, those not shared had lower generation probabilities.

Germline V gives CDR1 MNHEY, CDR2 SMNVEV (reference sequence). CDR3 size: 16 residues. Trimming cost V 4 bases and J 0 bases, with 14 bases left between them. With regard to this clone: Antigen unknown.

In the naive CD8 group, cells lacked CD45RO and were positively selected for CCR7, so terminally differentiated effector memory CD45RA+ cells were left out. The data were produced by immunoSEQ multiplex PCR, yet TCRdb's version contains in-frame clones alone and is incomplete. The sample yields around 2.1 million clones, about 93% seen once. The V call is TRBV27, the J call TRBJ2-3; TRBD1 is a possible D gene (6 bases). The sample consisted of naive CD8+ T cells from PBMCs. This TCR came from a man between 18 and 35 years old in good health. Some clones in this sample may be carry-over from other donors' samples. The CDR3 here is CASSYSRQVSTDTQYF. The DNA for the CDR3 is TGTGCCAGCAGTTACTCCCGACAGGTTAGCACAGATACGCAGTATTTT.